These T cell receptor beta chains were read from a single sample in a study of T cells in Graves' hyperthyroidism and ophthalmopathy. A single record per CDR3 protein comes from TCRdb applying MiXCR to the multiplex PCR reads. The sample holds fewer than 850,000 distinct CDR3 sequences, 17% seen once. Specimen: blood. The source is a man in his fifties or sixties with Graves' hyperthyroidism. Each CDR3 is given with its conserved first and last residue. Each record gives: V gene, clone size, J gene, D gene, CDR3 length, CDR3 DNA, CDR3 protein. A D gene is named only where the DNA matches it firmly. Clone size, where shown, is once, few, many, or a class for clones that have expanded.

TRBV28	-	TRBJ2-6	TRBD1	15	TGTGCCAGCAGGAGGACAGGGGATGGGGCCAACGTCCTGACTTTC	CASRRTGDGANVLTF
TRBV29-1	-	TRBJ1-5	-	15	TGCAGCGTTCAGCGGGGCTCAGGGACCAATCAGCCCCAGCATTTT	CSVQRGSGTNQPQHF
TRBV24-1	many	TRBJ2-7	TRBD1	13	TGTGCCACCAGTGAAAAGGGGGCGGGCGAGCAGTACTTC	CATSEKGAGEQYF
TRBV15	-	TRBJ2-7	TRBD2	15	TGTGCCACCAGGATTGGAGCGGGAGTTGAGTACGAGCAGTACTTC	CATRIGAGVEYEQYF
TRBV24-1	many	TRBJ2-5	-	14	TGTGCCACCAGTGACTCCGGGCCTCAGGAGACCCAGTACTTC	CATSDSGPQETQYF
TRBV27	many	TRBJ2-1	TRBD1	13	TGTGCCAGCAGTTTTGACAGGGGCCATGAGCAGTTCTTC	CASSFDRGHEQFF
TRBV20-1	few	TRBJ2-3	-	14	TGCAGTGCCATGGGCAGGGTGCGCACAGATACGCAGTATTTT	CSAMGRVRTDTQYF
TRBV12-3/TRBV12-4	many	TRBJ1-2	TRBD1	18	TGTGCCAGCAGTCTTACGTATTTATTGAGAGGGGGCAGCTATGGCTACACCTTC	CASSLTYLLRGGSYGYTF
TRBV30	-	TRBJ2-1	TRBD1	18	TGTGCCATAGACAGGGGTTTTTTGAGCGTAGGCTCCTACAATGAGCAGTTCTTC	CAIDRGFLSVGSYNEQFF
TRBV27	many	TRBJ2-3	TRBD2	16	TGTGCCAGCAGGCCGGGGCTAGCGGGACAGACAGATACGCAGTATTTT	CASRPGLAGQTDTQYF
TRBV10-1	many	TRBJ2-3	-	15	TGCGCCAGCATCTACCGGGACGCCTCCCAAGATACGCAGTATTTT	CASIYRDASQDTQYF
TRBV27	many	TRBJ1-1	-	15	TGTGCCAGCAGTTTCTACAGGGATATGAACACTGAAGCTTTCTTT	CASSFYRDMNTEAFF
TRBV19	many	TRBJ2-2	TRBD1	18	TGTGCCAGTAGTAATCTGGGACAGGCCATCGTGGACACCGGGGAGCTGTTTTTT	CASSNLGQAIVDTGELFF
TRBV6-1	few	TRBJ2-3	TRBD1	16	TGTGCCAGCAGTGAAGTAGGGACAGGAGGCACAGATACGCAGTATTTT	CASSEVGTGGTDTQYF
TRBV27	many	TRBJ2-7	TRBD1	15	TGTGCCAGCAGTTTCTTGACAGGGGGCAAGTTGGAGCAGTACTTC	CASSFLTGGKLEQYF
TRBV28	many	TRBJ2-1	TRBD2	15	TGTGCCAGCAGTTTCTCCGGACTAGGCTACAATGAGCAGTTCTTC	CASSFSGLGYNEQFF
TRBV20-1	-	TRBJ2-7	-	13	TGCAGTGCTAGAAAGACTAGTTCCTACGAGCAGTACTTC	CSARKTSSYEQYF
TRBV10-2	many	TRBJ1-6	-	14	TGCGCCAGCAGTGACCCCTCTGTGGGAGTACGCCTCCACTTT	CASSDPSVGVRLHF
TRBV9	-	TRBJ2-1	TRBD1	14	TGTGCCAGCAGCTTCTGGGACAGCCACAATGAGCAGTTCTTC	CASSFWDSHNEQFF
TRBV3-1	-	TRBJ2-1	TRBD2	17	TGTGCCAGCAGCCAAGACCTAGCGGGGTACTCCTACAATGAGCAGTTCTTC	CASSQDLAGYSYNEQFF
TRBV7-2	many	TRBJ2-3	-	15	TGTGCCAGCCACTTAACTGGGACAACTGCAGATACGCAGTATTTT	CASHLTGTTADTQYF
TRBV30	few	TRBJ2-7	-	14	TGTGCCTGGAGTCCGGGACGGGTCTCCTACGAGCAGTACTTC	CAWSPGRVSYEQYF
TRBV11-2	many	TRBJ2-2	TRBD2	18	TGTGCCAGCAGCTTGTTTCCAGGACTAGCGGCGAACACCGGGGAGCTGTTTTTT	CASSLFPGLAANTGELFF
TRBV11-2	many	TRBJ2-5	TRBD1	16	TGTGCCAGCAGCTTAGACTGGGCAGGGGGCTTTGAGACCCAGTACTTC	CASSLDWAGGFETQYF
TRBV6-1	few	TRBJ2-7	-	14	TGTGCCAGCAGCCGGACACAGGGAATATACGAGCAGTACTTC	CASSRTQGIYEQYF